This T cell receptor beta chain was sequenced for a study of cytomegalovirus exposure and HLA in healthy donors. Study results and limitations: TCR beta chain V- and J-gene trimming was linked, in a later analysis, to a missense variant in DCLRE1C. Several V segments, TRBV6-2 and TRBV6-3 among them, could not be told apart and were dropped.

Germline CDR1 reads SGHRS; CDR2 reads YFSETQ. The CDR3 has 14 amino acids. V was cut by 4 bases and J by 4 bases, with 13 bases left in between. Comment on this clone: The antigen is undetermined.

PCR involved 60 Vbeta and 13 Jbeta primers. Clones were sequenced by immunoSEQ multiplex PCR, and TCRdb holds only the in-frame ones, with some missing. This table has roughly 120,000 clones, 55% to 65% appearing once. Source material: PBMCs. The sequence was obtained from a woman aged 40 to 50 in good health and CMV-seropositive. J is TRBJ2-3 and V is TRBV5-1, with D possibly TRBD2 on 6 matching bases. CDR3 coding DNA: TGCGCCAGCAGCGTTACTAGCCCCCCAGATACGCAGTATTTT. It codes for CASSVTSPPDTQYF.